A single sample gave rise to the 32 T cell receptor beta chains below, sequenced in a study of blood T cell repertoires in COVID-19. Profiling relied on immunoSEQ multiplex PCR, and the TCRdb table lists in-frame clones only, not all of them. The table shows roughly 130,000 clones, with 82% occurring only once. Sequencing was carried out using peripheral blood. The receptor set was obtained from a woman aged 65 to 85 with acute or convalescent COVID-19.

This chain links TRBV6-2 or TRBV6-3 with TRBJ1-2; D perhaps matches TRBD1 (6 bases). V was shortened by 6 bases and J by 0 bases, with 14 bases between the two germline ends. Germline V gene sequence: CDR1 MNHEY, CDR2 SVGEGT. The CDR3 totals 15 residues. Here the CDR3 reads CASSLTTGANYGYTF. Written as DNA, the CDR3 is TGTGCCAGCAGCCTAACGACAGGAGCTAACTATGGCTACACCTTC.

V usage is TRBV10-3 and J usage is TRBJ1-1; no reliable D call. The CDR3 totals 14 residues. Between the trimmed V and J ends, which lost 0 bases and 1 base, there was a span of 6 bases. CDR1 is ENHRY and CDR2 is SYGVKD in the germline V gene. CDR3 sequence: CAISESTKNTEAFF. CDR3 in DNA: TGTGCCATCAGTGAGTCGACAAAGAACACTGAAGCTTTCTTT.

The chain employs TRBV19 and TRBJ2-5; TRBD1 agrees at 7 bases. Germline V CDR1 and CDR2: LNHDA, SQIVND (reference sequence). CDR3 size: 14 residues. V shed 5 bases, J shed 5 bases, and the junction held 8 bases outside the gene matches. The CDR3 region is CASSRDRVRETQYF. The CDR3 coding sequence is TGTGCCAGTAGTCGAGACAGGGTAAGGGAGACCCAGTACTTC.

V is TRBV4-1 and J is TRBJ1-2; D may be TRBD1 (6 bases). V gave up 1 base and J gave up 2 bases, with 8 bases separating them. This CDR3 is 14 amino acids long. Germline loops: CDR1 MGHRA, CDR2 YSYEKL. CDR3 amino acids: CASSQGGTNYGYTF. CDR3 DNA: TGCGCCAGCAGCCAAGGTGGGACAAACTATGGCTACACCTTC.

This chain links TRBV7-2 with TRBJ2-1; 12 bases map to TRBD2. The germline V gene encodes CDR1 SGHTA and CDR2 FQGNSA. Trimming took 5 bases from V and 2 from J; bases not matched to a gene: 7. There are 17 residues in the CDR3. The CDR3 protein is CASSPQTSGGTYNEQFF. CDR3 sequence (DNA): TGTGCCAGCAGCCCGCAGACTAGCGGGGGAACCTACAATGAGCAGTTCTTC.

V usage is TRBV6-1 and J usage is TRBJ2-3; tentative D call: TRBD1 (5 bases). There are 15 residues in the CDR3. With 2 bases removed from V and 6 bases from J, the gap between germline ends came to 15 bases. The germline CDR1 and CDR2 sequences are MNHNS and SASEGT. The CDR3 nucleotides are TGTGCCAGCAGTGAATCGGTAGGGGTTTTCGATACGCAGTATTTT. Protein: CASSESVGVFDTQYF.

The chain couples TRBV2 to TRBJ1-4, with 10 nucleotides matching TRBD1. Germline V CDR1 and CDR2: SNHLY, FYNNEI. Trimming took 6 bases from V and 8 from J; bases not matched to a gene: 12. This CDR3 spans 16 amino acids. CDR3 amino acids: CASRNGGQGGREKLFF. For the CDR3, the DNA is TGTGCCAGCAGAAACGGTGGACAGGGGGGTAGGGAAAAACTGTTTTTT.

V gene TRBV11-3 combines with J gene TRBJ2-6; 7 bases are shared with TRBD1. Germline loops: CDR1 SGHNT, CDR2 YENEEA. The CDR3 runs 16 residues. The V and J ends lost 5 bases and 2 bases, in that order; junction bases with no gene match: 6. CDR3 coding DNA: TGTGCCAGCAGCCCACCCGGGACAGCTGGGGCCAACGTCCTGACTTTC. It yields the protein CASSPPGTAGANVLTF.

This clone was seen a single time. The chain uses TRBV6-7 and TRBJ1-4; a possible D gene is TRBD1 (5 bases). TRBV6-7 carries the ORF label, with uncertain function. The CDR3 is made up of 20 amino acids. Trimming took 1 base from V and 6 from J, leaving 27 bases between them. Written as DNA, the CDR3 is TGTGCCAGCAGTTACTTCCCCCCCCCGGGACTCCGGATGGGCGATGAAAAACTGTTTTTT. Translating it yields CASSYFPPPGLRMGDEKLFF.

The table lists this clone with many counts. The CDR3: CASSIVATSGAGETQYF. The CDR3 DNA sequence: TGTGCCAGTAGTATAGTCGCGACTAGCGGGGCGGGGGAGACCCAGTACTTC. This chain joins TRBV19 and TRBJ2-5; TRBD2 matches at 11 bases. Per germline, CDR1 LNHDA and CDR2 SQIVND (reference sequence). The CDR3 is made up of 17 amino acids. V lost 1 base, J lost 5 bases, and 9 bases stayed unmatched.

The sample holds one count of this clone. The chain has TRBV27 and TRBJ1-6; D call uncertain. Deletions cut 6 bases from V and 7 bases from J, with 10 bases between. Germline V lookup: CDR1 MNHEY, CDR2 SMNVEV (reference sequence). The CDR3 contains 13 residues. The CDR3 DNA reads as TGTGCCAGCAGCTCCGTCCTCAATTCACCCCTCCACTTT. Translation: CASSSVLNSPLHF.

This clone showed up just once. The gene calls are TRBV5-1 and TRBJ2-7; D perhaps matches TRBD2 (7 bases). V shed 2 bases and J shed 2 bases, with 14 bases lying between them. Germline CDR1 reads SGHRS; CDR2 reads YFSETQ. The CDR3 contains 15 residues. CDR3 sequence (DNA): TGCGCCAGCAGCTTTCAGGCGGGGGCCCCCTACGAGCAGTACGTC. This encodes CASSFQAGAPYEQYV.

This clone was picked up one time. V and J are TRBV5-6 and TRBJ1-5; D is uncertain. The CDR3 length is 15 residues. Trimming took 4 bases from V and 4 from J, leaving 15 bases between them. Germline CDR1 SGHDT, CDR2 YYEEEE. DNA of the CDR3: TGTGCCAGCAGCGTAGGACCGGGAAAGAATCAGCCCCAGCATTTT. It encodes CASSVGPGKNQPQHF.

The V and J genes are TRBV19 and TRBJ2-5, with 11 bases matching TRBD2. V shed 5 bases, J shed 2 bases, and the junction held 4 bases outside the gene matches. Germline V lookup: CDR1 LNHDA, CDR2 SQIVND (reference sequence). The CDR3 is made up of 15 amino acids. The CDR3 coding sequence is TGTGCCAGTAGTTTGGCTAGCGGGGGGCAAGAGACCCAGTACTTC. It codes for CASSLASGGQETQYF. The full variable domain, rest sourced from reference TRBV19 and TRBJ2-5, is DGGITQSPKYLFRKEGQNVTLSCEQNLNHDAMYWYRQDPGQGLRLIYYSQIVNDFQKGDIAEGYSVSREKKESFPLTVTSAQKNPTAFYLCASSLASGGQETQYFGPGTRLLVL.

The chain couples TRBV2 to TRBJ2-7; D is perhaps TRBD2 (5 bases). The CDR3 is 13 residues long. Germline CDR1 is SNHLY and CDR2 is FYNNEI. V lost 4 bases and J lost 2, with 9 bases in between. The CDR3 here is CASSGTHAYEQYF. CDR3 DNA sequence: TGTGCCAGCAGTGGGACTCATGCCTACGAGCAGTACTTC.

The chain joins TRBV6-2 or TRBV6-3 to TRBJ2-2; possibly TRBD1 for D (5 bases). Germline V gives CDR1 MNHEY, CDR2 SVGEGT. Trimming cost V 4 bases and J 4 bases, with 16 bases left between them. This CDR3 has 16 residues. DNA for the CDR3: TGTGCCAGCAGTTTCTCCCCCCAGGGATCCACCGGGGAGCTGTTTTTT. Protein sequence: CASSFSPQGSTGELFF.

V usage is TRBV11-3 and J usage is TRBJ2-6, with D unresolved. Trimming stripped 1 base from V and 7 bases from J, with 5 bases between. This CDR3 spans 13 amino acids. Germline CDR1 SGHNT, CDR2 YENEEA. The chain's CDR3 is CASSLGIANVLTF. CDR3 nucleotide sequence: TGTGCCAGCAGCTTAGGTATCGCCAACGTCCTGACTTTC.

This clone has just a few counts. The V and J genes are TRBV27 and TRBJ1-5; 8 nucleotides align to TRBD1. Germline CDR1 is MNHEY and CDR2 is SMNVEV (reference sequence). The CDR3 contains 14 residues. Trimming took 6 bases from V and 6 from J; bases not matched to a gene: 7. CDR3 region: CASRSRGPAQPQHF. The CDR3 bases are TGTGCCAGCAGGTCCAGGGGGCCAGCTCAGCCCCAGCATTTT.

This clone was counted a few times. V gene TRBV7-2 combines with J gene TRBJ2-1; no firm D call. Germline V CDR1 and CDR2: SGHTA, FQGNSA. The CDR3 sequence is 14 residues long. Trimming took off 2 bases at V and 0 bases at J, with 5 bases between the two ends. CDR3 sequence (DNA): TGTGCCAGCAGCTTACGAGGCTCCTACAATGAGCAGTTCTTC. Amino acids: CASSLRGSYNEQFF.

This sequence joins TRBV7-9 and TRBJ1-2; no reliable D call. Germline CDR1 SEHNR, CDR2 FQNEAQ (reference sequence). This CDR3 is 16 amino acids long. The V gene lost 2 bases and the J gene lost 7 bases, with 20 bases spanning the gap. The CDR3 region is CASSLPTFLGGGGYTF. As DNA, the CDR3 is TGTGCCAGCAGCTTACCAACCTTTCTCGGTGGAGGTGGCTACACCTTC.

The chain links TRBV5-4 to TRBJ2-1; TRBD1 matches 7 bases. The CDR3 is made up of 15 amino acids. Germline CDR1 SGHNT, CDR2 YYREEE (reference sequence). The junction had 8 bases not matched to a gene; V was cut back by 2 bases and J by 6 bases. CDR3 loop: CASSLGPGQTNEQFF. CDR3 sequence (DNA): TGTGCCAGCAGCTTAGGACCGGGACAGACCAATGAGCAGTTCTTC.

In DNA form, the CDR3 reads TGTGCCAGCAGCTCCGGGGGTTCCTACGAGCAGTACGTC. Translating gives CASSSGGSYEQYV. The chain carries TRBV11-3 and TRBJ2-7, with TRBD2 as a possible D gene (6 bases). From germline, CDR1 is SGHNT and CDR2 YENEEA. V was shortened by 4 bases and J by 1 base, with 8 bases between the two germline ends. The CDR3 consists of 13 residues.

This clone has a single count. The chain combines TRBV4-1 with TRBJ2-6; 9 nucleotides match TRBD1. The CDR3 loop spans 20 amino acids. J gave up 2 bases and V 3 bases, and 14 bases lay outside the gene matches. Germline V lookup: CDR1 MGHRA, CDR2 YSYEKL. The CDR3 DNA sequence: TGCGCCAGCAGCCAGTCTCCCCGGGACAGGGTACTACCTGGGGCCAACGTCCTGACTTTC. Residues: CASSQSPRDRVLPGANVLTF.

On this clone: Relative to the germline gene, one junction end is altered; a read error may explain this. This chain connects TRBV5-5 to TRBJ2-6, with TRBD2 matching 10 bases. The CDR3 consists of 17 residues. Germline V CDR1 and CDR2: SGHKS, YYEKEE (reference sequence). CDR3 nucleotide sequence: TGTGCCAGCAGCTTTTTAGCGGGGGGATCTGGGGCCAACGTCCTGACTTTT. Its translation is CASSFLAGGSGANVLTF.

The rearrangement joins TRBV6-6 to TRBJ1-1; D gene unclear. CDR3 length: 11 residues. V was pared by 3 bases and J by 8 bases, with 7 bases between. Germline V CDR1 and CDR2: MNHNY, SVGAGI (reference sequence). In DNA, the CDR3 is TGTGCCAGCAGTTATCAGAGGGAAGCTTTCTTT. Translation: CASSYQREAFF.

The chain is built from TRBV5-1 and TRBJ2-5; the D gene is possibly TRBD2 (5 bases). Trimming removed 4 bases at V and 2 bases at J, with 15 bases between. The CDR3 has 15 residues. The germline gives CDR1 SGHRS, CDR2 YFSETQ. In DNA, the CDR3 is TGCGCCAGCAGCCTCCTCGGCGGGCAACAAGAGACCCAGTACTTC. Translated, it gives CASSLLGGQQETQYF.

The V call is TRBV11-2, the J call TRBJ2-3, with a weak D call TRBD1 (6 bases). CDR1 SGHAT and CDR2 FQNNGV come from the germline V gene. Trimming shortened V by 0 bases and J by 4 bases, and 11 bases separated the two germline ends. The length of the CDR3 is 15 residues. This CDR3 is CASSLESAGADTQYF. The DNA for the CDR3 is TGTGCCAGCAGCTTAGAATCGGCAGGGGCAGATACGCAGTATTTT.

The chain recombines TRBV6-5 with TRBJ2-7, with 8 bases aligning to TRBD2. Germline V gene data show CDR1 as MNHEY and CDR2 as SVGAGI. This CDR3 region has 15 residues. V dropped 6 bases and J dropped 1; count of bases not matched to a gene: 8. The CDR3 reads CASSRGGPESYEQYF. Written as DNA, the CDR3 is TGTGCCAGCAGCCGGGGGGGCCCTGAGTCCTACGAGCAGTACTTC.

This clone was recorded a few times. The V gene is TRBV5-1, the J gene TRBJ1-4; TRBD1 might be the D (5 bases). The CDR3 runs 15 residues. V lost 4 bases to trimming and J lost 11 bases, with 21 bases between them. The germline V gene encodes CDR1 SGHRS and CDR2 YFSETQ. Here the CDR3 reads CASSPSTGSGYKLFF. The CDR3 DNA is TGCGCCAGCAGCCCCTCAACAGGCAGCGGGTACAAACTGTTTTTT.

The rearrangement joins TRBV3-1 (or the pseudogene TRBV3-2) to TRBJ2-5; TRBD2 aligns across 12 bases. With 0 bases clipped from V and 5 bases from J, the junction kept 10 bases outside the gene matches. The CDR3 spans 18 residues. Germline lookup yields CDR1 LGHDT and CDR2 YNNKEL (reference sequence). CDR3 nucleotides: TGTGCCAGCAGCCAAGATCTCCGGACTAGCGGGGCCGAGGAGACCCAGTACTTC. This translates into CASSQDLRTSGAEETQYF.

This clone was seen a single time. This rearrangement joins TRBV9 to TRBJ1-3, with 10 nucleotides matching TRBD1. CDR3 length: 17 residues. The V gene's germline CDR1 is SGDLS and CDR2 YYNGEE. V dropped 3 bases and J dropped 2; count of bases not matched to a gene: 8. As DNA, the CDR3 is TGTGCCAGCAGCGATCCGGGACAGGGGTCGGCTGGAAACACCATATATTTT. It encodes CASSDPGQGSAGNTIYF.

CDR3 in amino acids: CASSFGLAGGHTNTDTQYF. CDR3 DNA sequence: TGCGCCAGCAGCTTTGGACTAGCGGGGGGGCATACCAACACAGATACGCAGTATTTT. The rearrangement joins TRBV5-1 to TRBJ2-3; 15 nucleotides agree with TRBD2. The CDR3 has 19 amino acids. Trimming cost V 2 bases and J 2 bases; bases outside gene matches: 9. Germline V lookup: CDR1 SGHRS, CDR2 YFSETQ. Supplemented by reference TRBV5-1 and TRBJ2-3, the full variable domain reads KAGVTQTPRYLIKTRGQQVTLSCSPISGHRSVSWYQQTPGQGLQFLFEYFSETQRNKGNFPGRFSGRQFSNSRSEMNVSTLELGDSALYLCASSFGLAGGHTNTDTQYFGPGTRLTVL.